The source of this T cell receptor beta chain is a study of blood T cell repertoires in COVID-19. At the level of the study: Researchers got acute and convalescent COVID-19 samples from the United States, Italy and Spain. Sources were T cells, B-cell-depleted T cells, or PBMCs; the material itself was cDNA or gDNA.

Original processing notes: Using reference gene primer amplification, nucleated cell counts were estimated. Assay used: immunoSEQ multiplex PCR; TCRdb lists only in-frame clones, some missing. The D gene and trimming were derived from the DNA, and the V and J assignments and clone size from that table. The table records 85,000 to 120,000 clones, 60% to 80% of them present only once. Germline trimming cut 2 bases from V and 7 bases from J; bases unmatched to any gene: 3. The CDR3 totals 15 residues. Germline V gene lookup returns CDR1 KGHSH and CDR2 LQKENI. Sample: peripheral blood. The chain recombines TRBV18 with TRBJ1-6; 9 bases match TRBD1. This clonotype originated in a human donor with acute or convalescent COVID-19. The donor label of this sample is uncertain. In DNA, the CDR3 is TGTGCCAGCTCACCAGGACAGGGGCCCAATTCACCCCTCCACTTT. Protein product: CASSPGQGPNSPLHF.